The 16 T cell receptor beta chains below were found in one sample sequenced in a study of T-cell reconstitution after alpha-beta-depleted transplantation in children. For TCRbeta, the library was prepared with unique molecular identifiers. Using its own MiXCR run on the PCR reads, TCRdb lists one record per CDR3 protein. The sample shows 73,000 or so distinct CDR3 sequences, 4.9% of them seen only once. The source material was PBMCs, mostly from graft donor cells, sampled 180 days after TCRalphabeta/CD19-depleted stem cell transplant. Receptor source: a boy in the first two years of life who had a stem cell transplant for acute myeloid leukemia, so the T cells may come from the graft donor.

The table lists this clonotype with many counts. The gene calls are TRBV11-2 and TRBJ1-3; unclear D gene. Looked up from germline, CDR1 is SGHAT and CDR2 is FQNNGV. The CDR3 is 16 amino acids. Trimming shortened V by 0 bases and J by 0 bases, and 9 bases separated the two germline ends. The CDR3 reads CASSLDRSISGNTIYF. DNA of the CDR3: TGTGCCAGCAGCTTAGACAGGTCTATCTCTGGAAACACCATATATTTT.

This clonotype was counted ten times or more. This chain connects TRBV28 to TRBJ2-1; D is undetermined. Trimming shortened V by 3 bases and J by 5 bases, and 14 bases separated the two germline ends. The CDR3 loop spans 15 amino acids. The germline V gene has CDR1 MDHEN and CDR2 SYDVKM. The CDR3 coding sequence is TGTGCCAGCAGTTTCCTGAACTACCGTAACAATGAGCAGTTCTTC. Translation: CASSFLNYRNNEQFF.

This clonotype was observed at least ten times. This chain connects TRBV12-3 or TRBV12-4 to TRBJ2-1; tentatively, D is TRBD2 (7 bases). The V end was cut by 0 bases, the J end by 7 bases, with 13 bases between. This CDR3 is built from 15 residues. The CDR3: CASSLAGGPINEQFF. In nucleotides, the CDR3 is TGTGCCAGCAGTTTAGCGGGGGGGCCGATTAATGAGCAGTTCTTC.

This clonotype was observed many times. V and J are TRBV3-1 and TRBJ2-7; D possibly corresponds to TRBD2 (6 bases). Trimming pared 2 bases from V and 5 bases from J, leaving 7 bases between. There are 12 residues in the CDR3. The germline gives CDR1 LGHDT, CDR2 YNNKEL (reference sequence). The CDR3 loop is CASSQQRDEQYF. In DNA form, the CDR3 reads TGTGCCAGCAGCCAACAGCGGGACGAGCAGTACTTC.

This clonotype was counted ten times or more. V gene TRBV11-3 combines with J gene TRBJ1-2, with D perhaps TRBD1 (5 bases). CDR3 length: 12 amino acids. Germline V gene sequence: CDR1 SGHNT, CDR2 YENEEA. The V end lost 2 bases, the J end lost 8 bases, and 9 bases lay between the germline ends. CDR3 sequence: CASSLQGFGYTF. The CDR3 DNA is TGTGCCAGCAGCTTACAGGGTTTCGGCTACACCTTC. The entire variable domain, with the rest obtained from reference TRBV11-3 and TRBJ1-2, is as follows: EAGVVQSPRYKIIEKKQPVAFWCNPISGHNTLYWYLQNLGQGPELLIRYENEEAVDDSQLPKDRFSAERLKGVDSTLKIQPAELGDSAVYLCASSLQGFGYTFGSGTRLTVV.

This clonotype was detected ten times or more. V gene TRBV10-3 combines with J gene TRBJ1-1, with D unclear. The CDR3 has 11 residues. CDR1 is ENHRY and CDR2 is SYGVKD in the germline V gene. V lost 7 bases to trimming and J lost 2 bases, with 5 bases between them. The CDR3 DNA reads as TGTGCCATCAAGGCAAACACTGAAGCTTTCTTT. Its protein product is CAIKANTEAFF.

A note on this clonotype: Here the CDR3 omits its conserved ending phenylalanine or tryptophan, so a read error is the likely source. The V call is TRBV5-1, the J call TRBJ1-2; no firm D call. Germline CDR1 is SGHRS and CDR2 is YFSETQ. The V gene lost 0 bases and the J gene lost 10 bases, with 16 bases spanning the gap. The CDR3 spans 14 residues. CDR3 DNA: TGCGCCAGCAGCTTGGAAGCGGCGGCCGGGGTCTACACCTCC. Its protein is CASSLEAAAGVYTS.

V is TRBV20-1 and J is TRBJ2-5; TRBD2 is a possible D gene (5 bases). Trimming left V 6 bases short and J 4 bases short, with 18 bases between. Germline CDR1 is DFQATT and CDR2 is SNEGSKA (reference sequence). The CDR3 consists of 14 residues. The CDR3 nucleotides are TGCAGTGCAGATAGGACCACTCGGGGAGAGACCCAGTACTTC. Translating it yields CSADRTTRGETQYF.

This clonotype ranks as medium-sized. The chain employs TRBV29-1 and TRBJ1-4, with D perhaps matching TRBD1 (5 bases). Trimming left V 6 bases short and J 3 bases short, with 14 bases between. The V gene's germline CDR1 is SQVTM and CDR2 ANQGSEA. This CDR3 spans 14 amino acids. The CDR3 DNA reads as TGCAGCGTCAGGACCCAGGGCCCTAATGAAAAACTGTTTTTT. It specifies CSVRTQGPNEKLFF.

This clonotype showed up many times. The chain combines TRBV7-7 with TRBJ2-2; D is unresolved. The V end was cut by 1 base, the J end by 4 bases, with 4 bases between. In germline, CDR1 is SSHAT, CDR2 FNYEAQ (reference sequence). The CDR3 is 13 residues long. The CDR3 region is CASSLGGTGELFF. The CDR3 DNA follows: TGTGCCAGCAGCTTAGGTGGCACCGGGGAGCTGTTTTTT.

This clonotype has ten or more counts. V and J are TRBV12-3 or TRBV12-4 and TRBJ2-2; 7 nucleotides agree with TRBD2. This CDR3 comprises 16 residues. The ends lost 5 bases at V and 1 base at J; junction bases unmatched: 7. This CDR3 is CASSLPGTKNTGELFF. The DNA of the CDR3 is TGTGCCAGCAGTCTTCCCGGGACTAAGAACACCGGGGAGCTGTTTTTT.

This clonotype has ten or more counts. This sequence joins TRBV20-1 and TRBJ2-5; 11 bases align to TRBD2. This CDR3 has 14 residues. Germline CDR1 reads DFQATT; CDR2 reads SNEGSKA (reference sequence). CDR3 sequence (DNA): TGCAGCTCTCTAGCGGGGGGAGTTAGGGAGACCCAGTACTTC. Its translation is CSSLAGGVRETQYF.

There are many counts of this clonotype. The CDR3 coding sequence is TGTGCCAGCAGTTTAGCTAATACAGGGGCAGAGACCCAGTACTTC. It codes for CASSLANTGAETQYF. V is TRBV12-3 or TRBV12-4 and J is TRBJ2-5, with TRBD1 matching over 7 bases. V lost 0 bases, J lost 4 bases, and 5 bases stayed unmatched. The CDR3 spans 15 residues.

On this clonotype itself: Possible read error: a much larger clone is one base away. This chain joins TRBV12-3 or TRBV12-4 and TRBJ2-2, with 7 bases identical to TRBD1. The CDR3 extends over 18 amino acids. CDR3 residues: CAISLPRRGGLNTGELFF. As DNA, the CDR3 is TGTGCCATCAGTCTCCCACGTCGAGGGGGCTTGAACACCGGGGAGCTGTTTTTT.

The sample holds many counts of this clonotype. The rearrangement joins TRBV6-5 to TRBJ1-5, with 7 bases aligning to TRBD1. From germline, CDR1 is MNHEY and CDR2 SVGAGI. V lost 6 bases to trimming and J lost 6 bases; unmatched junction nucleotides: 11. This CDR3 is 15 amino acids long. The CDR3 loop reads CASSPDRDRGQPQHF. Here the CDR3 DNA reads TGTGCCAGCAGCCCAGACAGGGATAGGGGTCAGCCCCAGCATTTT.

This clonotype was found many times. The chain links TRBV11-3 to TRBJ2-7; no reliable D call. The germline V and J ends were trimmed by 1 base and 7 bases, with 14 bases remaining between them. This CDR3 is 14 amino acids long. In germline, CDR1 is SGHNT, CDR2 YENEEA. This CDR3 reads CASSLAQTAVEQYF. The CDR3 DNA reads as TGTGCCAGCAGCTTAGCCCAGACGGCAGTTGAGCAGTACTTC.